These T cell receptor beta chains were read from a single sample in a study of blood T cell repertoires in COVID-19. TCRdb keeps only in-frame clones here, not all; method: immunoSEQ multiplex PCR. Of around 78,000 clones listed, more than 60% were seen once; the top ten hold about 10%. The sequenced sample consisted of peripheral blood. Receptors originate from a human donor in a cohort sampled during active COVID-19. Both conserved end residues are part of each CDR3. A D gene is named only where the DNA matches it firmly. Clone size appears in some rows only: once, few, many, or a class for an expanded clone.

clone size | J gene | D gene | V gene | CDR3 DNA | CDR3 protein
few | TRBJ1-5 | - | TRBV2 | TGTGCCAGCGCTGAACTCTATCAGCCCCAGCATTTT | CASAELYQPQHF
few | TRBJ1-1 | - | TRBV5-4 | TGTGCCAGCAGCCCTCAGCTTGAAGGGGGTAACACTGAAGCTTTCTTT | CASSPQLEGGNTEAFF
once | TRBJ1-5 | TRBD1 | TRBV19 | TGTGCCAGTAGTACCCTTTGGGACAGATCCAATCAGCCCCAGCATTTT | CASSTLWDRSNQPQHF
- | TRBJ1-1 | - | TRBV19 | TGTGCCAGTAGTCCCCGGGGATACGGAAACACTGAAGCTTTCTTT | CASSPRGYGNTEAFF
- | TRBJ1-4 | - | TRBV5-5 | TGTGCCAGCACCCCGGGGGGGACTTCAGACGAAAAACTGTTTTTT | CASTPGGTSDEKLFF
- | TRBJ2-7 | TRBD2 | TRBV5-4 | TGTGCCAGCAGCGTATCTAGCGGGAGCTCCTACGAGCAGTACTTC | CASSVSSGSSYEQYF
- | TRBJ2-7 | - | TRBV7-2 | TGTGCCAGCAGCTCCATGGGGGGGCATACTTCCCAGCAGTACTTC | CASSSMGGHTSQQYF
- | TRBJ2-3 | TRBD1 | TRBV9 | TGTGCCAGCAGCCCCTGGACAGGGGGCAAAGATACGCAGTATTTT | CASSPWTGGKDTQYF
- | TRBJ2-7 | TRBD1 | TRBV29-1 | TGCAGCGTGAATCTTCAGGGGGCCTACGAGCAGTACTTC | CSVNLQGAYEQYF
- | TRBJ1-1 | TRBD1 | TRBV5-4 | TGTGCCAGCAGCGGGGGGGACAGGCCTAACACTGAAGCTTTCTTT | CASSGGDRPNTEAFF
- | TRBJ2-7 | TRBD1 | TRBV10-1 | TGCGCCAGCAGTGCTCCGACAGGGGGCTTTTACCTGGGTTACGAGCAGTACTTC | CASSAPTGGFYLGYEQYF
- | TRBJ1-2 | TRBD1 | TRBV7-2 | TGTGCCAGCAGCCAAGGGGGCCAGGGAGGTTTCTATGGCTACACCTTC | CASSQGGQGGFYGYTF
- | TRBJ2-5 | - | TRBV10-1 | TGCGCCAGCAGTGATACGTGGAGGGGCGAGACCCAGTACTTC | CASSDTWRGETQYF
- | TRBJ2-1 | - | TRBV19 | TGTGCCAGTAGTTCCGGGGGTAATTACAATGAGCAGTTCTTC | CASSSGGNYNEQFF
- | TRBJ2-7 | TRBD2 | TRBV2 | TGTGCCAGCAAGGGGACTAGCGGGGGCTACGAGCAGTACTTC | CASKGTSGGYEQYF
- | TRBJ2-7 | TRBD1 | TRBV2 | TGTGCCAGCAATCTCAGGACAGGGGGCTACGAGCAGTACTTC | CASNLRTGGYEQYF
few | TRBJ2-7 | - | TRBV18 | TGTGCCAGCTCACCATCCGCTAGCTACGAGCAGTACTTC | CASSPSASYEQYF
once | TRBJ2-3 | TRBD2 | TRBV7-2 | TGTGCCAGCAGCTTGAGGCCAGCGGGGGGCACAGATACGCAGTATTTT | CASSLRPAGGTDTQYF
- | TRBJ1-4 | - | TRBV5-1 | TGCGCCAGCAGCTTGACAGCTGCTAATGAAAAACTGTTTTTT | CASSLTAANEKLFF
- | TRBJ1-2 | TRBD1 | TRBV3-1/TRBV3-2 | TGTGCCAGCAGCCAAGGGGGGACAGGGAGCTACACCTTC | CASSQGGTGSYTF
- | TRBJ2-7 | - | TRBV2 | TGTGCCAGCAGTGTTCTAGCACTCGAGCAGTACTTC | CASSVLALEQYF
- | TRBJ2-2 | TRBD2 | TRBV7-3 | TGTGCCAGCAGCGAAGTGGGACTAGCGGGGCTCACCGGGGAGCTGTTTTTT | CASSEVGLAGLTGELFF
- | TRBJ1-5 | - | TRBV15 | TGTGCCACCAGCAGGAAAACAGGGCCTCAGCCCCAGCATTTT | CATSRKTGPQPQHF
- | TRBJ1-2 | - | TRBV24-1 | TGTGCCACCAGTGATGCAGGAGGGCTAACGGGCTACACCTTC | CATSDAGGLTGYTF
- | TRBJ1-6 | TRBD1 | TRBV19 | TGTGCCAGTAGTATGGAGGGACAGGGGATGAGTTCACCCCTCCACTTT | CASSMEGQGMSSPLHF
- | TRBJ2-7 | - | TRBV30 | TGTGCCTGGAGTGAGGGGAATTCCTACGAGCAGTACTTC | CAWSEGNSYEQYF
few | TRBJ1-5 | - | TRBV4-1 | TGCGCCAGCAGCTGGGATAGCGGGGTTCCGAATCAGCCCCAGCATTTT | CASSWDSGVPNQPQHF
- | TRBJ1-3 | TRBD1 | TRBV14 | TGTGCCAGCAGCCGAAACAGGGGCTCTGGAAACACCATATATTTT | CASSRNRGSGNTIYF
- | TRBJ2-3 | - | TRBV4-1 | TGCGCCAGCAGCCAACCCCTAGATACGCCTTATTTT | CASSQPLDTPYF
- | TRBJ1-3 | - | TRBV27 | TGTGCCAGCAGTTTATCTGGGAGCTCTGGAAACACCATATATTTT | CASSLSGSSGNTIYF
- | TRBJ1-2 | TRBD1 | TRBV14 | TGTGCCAGCAGCCAAGATCTGACCGGACAGGGGTCCTTC | CASSQDLTGQGSF
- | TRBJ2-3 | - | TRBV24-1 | TGTGCCACCAGTGATCCCCCGGATACGCAGTATTTT | CATSDPPDTQYF
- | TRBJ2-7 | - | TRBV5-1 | TGCGCCAGCAGCGTTACGAGCTCCTACGAGCAGTACTTC | CASSVTSSYEQYF
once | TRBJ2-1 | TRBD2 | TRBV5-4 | TGTGCCAGCAGCTTGGTTGGCGGGGGGCTGAACAATGAGCAGTTCTTC | CASSLVGGGLNNEQFF
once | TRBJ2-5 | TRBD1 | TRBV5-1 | TGCGCCAGCAGCCTAACCGGGACAGCCCAAGAGACCCAGTACTTC | CASSLTGTAQETQYF
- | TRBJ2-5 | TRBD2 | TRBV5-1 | TGCGCCAGCAGCAGCGGGGGGCCGGAGGCCCAGTACTTC | CASSSGGPEAQYF
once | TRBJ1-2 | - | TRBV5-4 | TGTGCCAGCAGCCCAGATTCCTATGGCTACACCTTC | CASSPDSYGYTF
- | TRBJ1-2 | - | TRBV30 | TGTGCCTGGAGTGTAGGCGCGGGGACCTATGGCTACACCTTC | CAWSVGAGTYGYTF
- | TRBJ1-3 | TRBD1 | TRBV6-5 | TGTGCCAGCAGTATCGGGACAGGTGGAAACACCATATATTTT | CASSIGTGGNTIYF
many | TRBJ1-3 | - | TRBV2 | TGTGCCAGCTCCAGGGTTAGCTCTGGAAACACCATATATTTT | CASSRVSSGNTIYF
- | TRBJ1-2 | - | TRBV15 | TGTGCCACCAGCAGAAAAGCCCTCTATGGCTACACCTTC | CATSRKALYGYTF
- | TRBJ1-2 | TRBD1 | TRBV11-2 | TGTGCCAGCAGCTCTTCGTGGGGACAGGGATATGGCTACACCTTC | CASSSSWGQGYGYTF
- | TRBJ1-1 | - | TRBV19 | TGTGCCAGTAGTAGGAGGGGGGAGGGCACTGAAGCTTTCTTT | CASSRRGEGTEAFF
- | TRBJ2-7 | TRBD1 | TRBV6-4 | TGTGCCAGCAGGGATATATGGGACAGGGAAAGTCGCGAGCAGTACTTC | CASRDIWDRESREQYF
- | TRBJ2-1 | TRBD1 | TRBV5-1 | TGCGCCAGCAGCTTCACGGGACAGACCTACAATGAGCAGTTCTTC | CASSFTGQTYNEQFF
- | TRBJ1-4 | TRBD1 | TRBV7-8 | TGTGCCAGCAGCTCCCAGGGGGCGCGTGTTGAAAAACTGTTTTTT | CASSSQGARVEKLFF
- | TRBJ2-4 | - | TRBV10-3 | TGTGCCCTCGCCCGGGACACAGGGAGCATTCAGTACTTC | CALARDTGSIQYF
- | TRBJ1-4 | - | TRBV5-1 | TGCGCCAGCAGCTTGGACGGGGGGGATAACGAAAAACTGTTTTTT | CASSLDGGDNEKLFF
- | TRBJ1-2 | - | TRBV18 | TGTGCCAGCTCTCCGGACAGTAACTATGGCTACACCTTC | CASSPDSNYGYTF
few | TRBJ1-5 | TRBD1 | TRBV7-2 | TGTGCCAGCAGCTTATGGGGCGGACGAGGGGACAGGGGTCTCCCCCAGCATTTT | CASSLWGGRGDRGLPQHF
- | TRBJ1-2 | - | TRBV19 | TGTGCCAGTAGTCGCTCTGACGGGTTCAACTATGGCTACACCTTC | CASSRSDGFNYGYTF
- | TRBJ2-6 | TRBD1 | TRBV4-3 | TGCGCCAGCAGCCCTCATACAGGGGCCCCAAACGTCCTGACTTTC | CASSPHTGAPNVLTF
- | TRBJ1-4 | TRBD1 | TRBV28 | TGTGCCAGCAGACCAACAGGGGTAGGAGCTAATGAAAAACTGTTTTTT | CASRPTGVGANEKLFF
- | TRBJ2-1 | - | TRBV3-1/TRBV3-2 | TGTGCCAGCAGCCAATTAGCCGGGGATGAGCAGTTCTTC | CASSQLAGDEQFF
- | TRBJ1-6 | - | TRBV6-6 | TGTGCCAGCAAGCAGGGAAATTCACCCCTCCACTTT | CASKQGNSPLHF
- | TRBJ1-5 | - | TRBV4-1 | TGCGCCAGCAGCCAAGATACCAGGGGACATCAGCCCCAGCATTTT | CASSQDTRGHQPQHF
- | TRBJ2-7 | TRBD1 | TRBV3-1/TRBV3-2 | TGTGCCAGTACGACAGGGGCCTTCGACTACGAGCAGTACTTC | CASTTGAFDYEQYF
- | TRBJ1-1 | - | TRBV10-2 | TGCGCCAGCAGTGAGGGTGGGGCGCGGGGCACTGAAGCTTTCTTT | CASSEGGARGTEAFF
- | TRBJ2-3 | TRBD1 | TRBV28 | TGTGCCAGCAGTCGGGACAGTCGCACAGATACGCAGTATTTT | CASSRDSRTDTQYF